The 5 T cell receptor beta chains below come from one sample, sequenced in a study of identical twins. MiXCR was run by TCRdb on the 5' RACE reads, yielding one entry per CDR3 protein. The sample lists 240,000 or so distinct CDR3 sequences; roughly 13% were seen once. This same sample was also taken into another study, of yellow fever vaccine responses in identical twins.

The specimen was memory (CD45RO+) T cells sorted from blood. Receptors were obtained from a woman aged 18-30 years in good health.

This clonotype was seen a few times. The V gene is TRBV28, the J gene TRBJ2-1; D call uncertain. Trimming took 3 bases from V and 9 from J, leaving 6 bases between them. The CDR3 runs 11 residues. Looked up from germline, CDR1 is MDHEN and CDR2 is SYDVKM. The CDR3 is CASSFLGEQFF. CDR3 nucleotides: TGTGCCAGCAGTTTTCTCGGTGAGCAGTTCTTC.

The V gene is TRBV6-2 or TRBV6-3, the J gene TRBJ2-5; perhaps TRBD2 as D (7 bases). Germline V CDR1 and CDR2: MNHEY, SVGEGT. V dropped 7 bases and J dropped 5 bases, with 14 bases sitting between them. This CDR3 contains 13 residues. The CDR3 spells CASIRAGAETQYF. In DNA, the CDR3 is TGTGCCAGCATTCGGGCGGGGGCGGAGACCCAGTACTTC.

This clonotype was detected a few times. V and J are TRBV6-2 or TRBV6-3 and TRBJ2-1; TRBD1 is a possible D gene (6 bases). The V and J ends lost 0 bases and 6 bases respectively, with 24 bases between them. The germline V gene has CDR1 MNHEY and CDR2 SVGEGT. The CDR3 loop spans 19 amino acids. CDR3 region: CASSYSTLPSEGEFNEQFF. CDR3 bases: TGTGCCAGCAGTTACTCGACCCTCCCCTCTGAGGGGGAGTTCAATGAGCAGTTCTTC.

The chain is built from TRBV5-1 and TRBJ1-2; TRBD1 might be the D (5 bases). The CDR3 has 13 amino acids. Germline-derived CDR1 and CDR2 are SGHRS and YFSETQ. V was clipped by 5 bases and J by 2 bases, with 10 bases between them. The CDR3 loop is CASRRDFNYGYTF. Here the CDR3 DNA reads TGCGCCAGCAGGCGGGACTTCAACTATGGCTACACCTTC.

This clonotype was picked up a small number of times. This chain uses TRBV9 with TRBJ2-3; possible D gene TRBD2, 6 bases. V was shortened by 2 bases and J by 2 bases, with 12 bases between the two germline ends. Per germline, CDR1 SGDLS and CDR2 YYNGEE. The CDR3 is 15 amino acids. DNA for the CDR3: TGTGCCAGCAGCGTGAAGGAGCGGGCCACAGATACGCAGTATTTT. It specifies CASSVKERATDTQYF. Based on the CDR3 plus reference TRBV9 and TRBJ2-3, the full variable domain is DSGVTQTPKHLITATGQRVTLRCSPRSGDLSVYWYQQSLDQGLQFLIQYYNGEERAKGNILERFSAQQFPDLHSELNLSSLELGDSALYFCASSVKERATDTQYFGPGTRLTVL.